Given below is one T cell receptor beta chain in context. The antigen is not known. CDR1 is SGHDT and CDR2 is YYEEEE in the germline V gene. Between the trimmed V and J ends, which lost 6 bases and 4 bases, there was a span of 17 bases. The CDR3 is made up of 15 amino acids. PCR primers comprised 60 Vbeta and 13 Jbeta primers. Repertoires were generated with immunoSEQ multiplex PCR, while TCRdb's copy carries only in-frame clones and drops some. The data show around 200,000 clones, 65% to 90% seen once. The sample belongs to a study of cytomegalovirus exposure and HLA in healthy donors. Study outcomes and limitations: With DRB1 most and HLA-C fewest, TCR association rates differed between HLA loci in a later analysis.

V gene TRBV5-6 combines with J gene TRBJ1-5, with a weak D call TRBD1 (5 bases). The source is a man aged 35 to 55 in good health and CMV-seropositive. Sequenced sample: PBMCs. CDR3 region: CASNVQERINQPQHF. CDR3 nucleotide sequence: TGTGCCAGCAACGTACAGGAAAGAATTAATCAGCCCCAGCATTTT.